The sequence of this TCR beta chain was determined in a study of graft-versus-host responses after intestinal transplantation. In the case of this clone: Its antigen is currently unknown.

The CDR3 runs 14 residues. V was trimmed by 4 bases and J by 10 bases, leaving 15 bases between them. Germline V lookup: CDR1 SGHNT, CDR2 YYREEE (reference sequence). Profiled with immunoSEQ multiplex PCR; TCRdb holds only in-frame clones, not every one. The repertoire consists of 24,000 or so clones, with roughly four fifths occurring once and the leading ten covering just over 0.9%. This sequence joins TRBV5-4 and TRBJ1-6; D not resolved. This TCR came from a human donor who was the organ donor for an intestinal transplant. The starting material was unstimulated CD8+ T cells sorted from spleen or lymph node cells, obtained before transplant. The CDR3, as DNA: TGTGCCAGCAGCCCGTCCGTCGGCAGCTCACCCCTCCACTTT. Protein sequence: CASSPSVGSSPLHF. The complete variable domain, with remaining parts taken from reference TRBV5-4 and TRBJ1-6, reads ETGVTQSPTHLIKTRGQQVTLRCSSQSGHNTVSWYQQALGQGPQFIFQYYREEENGRGNFPPRFSGLQFPNYSSELNVNALELDDSALYLCASSPSVGSSPLHFGNGTRLTVT.